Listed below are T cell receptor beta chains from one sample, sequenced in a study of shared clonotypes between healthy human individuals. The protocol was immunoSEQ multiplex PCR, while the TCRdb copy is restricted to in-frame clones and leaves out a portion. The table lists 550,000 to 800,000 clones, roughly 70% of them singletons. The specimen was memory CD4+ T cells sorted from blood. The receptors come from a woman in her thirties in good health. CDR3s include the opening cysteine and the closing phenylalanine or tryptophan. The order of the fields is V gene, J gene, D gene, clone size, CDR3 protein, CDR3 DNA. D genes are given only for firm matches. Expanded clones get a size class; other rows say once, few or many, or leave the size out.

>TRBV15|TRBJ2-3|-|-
CATRRDATDTQYF
TGTGCCACCAGGAGGGACGCCACAGATACGCAGTATTTT
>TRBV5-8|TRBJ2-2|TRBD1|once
CASSFDRANTGELFF
TGTGCCAGCAGCTTCGACAGGGCTAACACCGGGGAGCTGTTTTTT
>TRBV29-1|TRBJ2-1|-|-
CSVVLTALYEQFF
TGCAGCGTTGTTTTGACTGCCCTTTATGAGCAGTTCTTC
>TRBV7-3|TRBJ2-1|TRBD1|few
CASSSGQNLYNEQFF
TGTGCCAGCAGCTCGGGACAGAATTTATACAATGAGCAGTTCTTC
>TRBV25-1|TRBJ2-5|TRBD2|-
CASSEFGLAGGETQYF
TGTGCCAGCAGTGAATTTGGGCTAGCGGGAGGAGAGACCCAGTACTTC
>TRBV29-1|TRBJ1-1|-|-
CSVRTQGNTEAFF
TGCAGCGTCAGGACGCAGGGCAACACTGAAGCTTTCTTT
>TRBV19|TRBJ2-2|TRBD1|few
CASHTPRQGANTGELFF
TGTGCCAGTCACACCCCCCGACAGGGCGCGAACACCGGGGAGCTGTTTTTT
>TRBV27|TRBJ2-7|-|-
CASSLKGLGHEQYF
TGTGCCAGCAGTTTAAAAGGGTTGGGGCACGAGCAGTACTTC
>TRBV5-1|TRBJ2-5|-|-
CASSLGQAKETQYF
TGCGCCAGCAGCTTGGGACAGGCTAAAGAGACCCAGTACTTC
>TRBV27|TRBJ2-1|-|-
CASTTSWGASAYNEQFF
TGTGCCAGCACTACGAGTTGGGGGGCTAGCGCCTACAATGAGCAGTTCTTC
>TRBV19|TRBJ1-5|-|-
CASSPSGLGTQPQHF
TGTGCCAGTAGCCCGTCAGGGCTCGGTACCCAGCCCCAGCATTTT
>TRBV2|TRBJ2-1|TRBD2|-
CASSWTSGAYNEQFF
TGTGCCAGCAGTTGGACTAGCGGGGCCTACAATGAGCAGTTCTTC
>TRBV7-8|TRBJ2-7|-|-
CASSQPQDRLTVYEQYF
TGTGCCAGCAGCCAACCCCAGGACCGACTTACCGTCTACGAGCAGTACTTC
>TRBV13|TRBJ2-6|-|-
CASSFRGSGANVLTF
TGTGCCAGCAGCTTCAGGGGTTCTGGGGCCAACGTCCTGACTTTC
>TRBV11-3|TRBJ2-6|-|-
CASSPSSGANVLTF
TGTGCCAGCAGCCCGTCCTCTGGGGCCAACGTCCTGACTTTC
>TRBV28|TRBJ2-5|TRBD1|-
CASSTPGQGFETQYF
TGTGCCAGCAGTACGCCGGGACAGGGCTTCGAGACCCAGTACTTC